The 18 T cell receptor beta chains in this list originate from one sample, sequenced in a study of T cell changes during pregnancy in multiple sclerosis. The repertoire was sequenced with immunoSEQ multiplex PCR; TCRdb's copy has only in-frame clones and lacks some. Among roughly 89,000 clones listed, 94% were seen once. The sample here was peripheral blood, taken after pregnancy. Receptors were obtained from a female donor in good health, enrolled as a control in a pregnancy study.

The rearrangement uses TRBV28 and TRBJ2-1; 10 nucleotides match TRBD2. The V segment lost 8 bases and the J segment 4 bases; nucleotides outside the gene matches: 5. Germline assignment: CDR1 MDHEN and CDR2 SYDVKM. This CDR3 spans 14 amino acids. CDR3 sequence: CASPVAGGYNEQFF. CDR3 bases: TGTGCCAGCCCCGTAGCGGGAGGTTACAATGAGCAGTTCTTC.

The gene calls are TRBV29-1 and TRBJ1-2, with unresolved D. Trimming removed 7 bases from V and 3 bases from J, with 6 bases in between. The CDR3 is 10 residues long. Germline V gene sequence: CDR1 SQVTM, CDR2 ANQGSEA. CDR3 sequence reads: CSAVDYGYTF. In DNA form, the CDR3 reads TGCAGCGCGGTGGACTATGGCTACACCTTC.

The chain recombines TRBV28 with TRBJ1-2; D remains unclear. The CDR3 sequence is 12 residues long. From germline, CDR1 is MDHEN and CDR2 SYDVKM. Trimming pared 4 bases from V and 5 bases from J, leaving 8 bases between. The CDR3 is CASSWTGYGYTF. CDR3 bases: TGTGCCAGCAGTTGGACGGGATATGGCTACACCTTC.

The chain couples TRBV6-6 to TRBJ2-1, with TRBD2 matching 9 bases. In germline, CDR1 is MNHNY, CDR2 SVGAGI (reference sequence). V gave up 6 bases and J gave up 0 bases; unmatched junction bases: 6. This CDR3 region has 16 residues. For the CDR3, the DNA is TGTGCCAGCAGCCCCGGACTAGCGCGCTCCTACAATGAGCAGTTCTTC. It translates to CASSPGLARSYNEQFF.

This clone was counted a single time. The CDR3 DNA reads as TGTGCCAGCAGTGAAAGGGGAGCCAGGGGTGGGAATGAGCAGTTCTTC. Its protein is CASSERGARGGNEQFF. The V gene is TRBV6-1, the J gene TRBJ2-1, with a possible D match to TRBD1 (6 bases). In germline, CDR1 is MNHNS, CDR2 SASEGT. The V end was cut by 2 bases, the J end by 7 bases, with 18 bases between. The CDR3 sequence is 16 residues long.

The CDR3: CASSQFGQGGGQPQHF. For the CDR3, the DNA is TGTGCCAGCAGCCAATTCGGACAGGGAGGGGGTCAGCCCCAGCATTTT. This rearrangement joins TRBV7-8 to TRBJ1-5; 8 positions match TRBD1. Germline CDR1 and CDR2: SGHVS and FQNEAQ. The CDR3 covers 16 residues. Trimming removed 5 bases from V and 6 bases from J; junction bases left unmatched: 12.

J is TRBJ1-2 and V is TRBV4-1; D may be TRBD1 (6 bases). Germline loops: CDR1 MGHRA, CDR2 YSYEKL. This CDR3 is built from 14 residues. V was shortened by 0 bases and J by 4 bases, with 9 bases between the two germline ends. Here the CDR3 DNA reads TGCGCCAGCAGCCAAGAGCAGGGGCTCTATGGCTACACCTTC. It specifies CASSQEQGLYGYTF.

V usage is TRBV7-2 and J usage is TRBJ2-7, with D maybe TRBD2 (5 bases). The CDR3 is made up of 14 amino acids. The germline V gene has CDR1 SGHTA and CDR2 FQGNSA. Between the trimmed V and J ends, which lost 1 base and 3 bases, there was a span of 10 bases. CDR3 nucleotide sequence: TGTGCCAGCAGCTTAGGATACGGGGTCTACGAGCAGTACTTC. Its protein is CASSLGYGVYEQYF.

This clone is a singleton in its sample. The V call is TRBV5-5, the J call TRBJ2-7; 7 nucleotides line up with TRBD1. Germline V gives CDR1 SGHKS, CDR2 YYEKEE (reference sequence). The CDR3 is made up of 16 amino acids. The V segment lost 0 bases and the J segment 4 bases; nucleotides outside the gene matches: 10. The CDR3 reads CASSLAPRQGLYEQYF. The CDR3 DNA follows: TGTGCCAGCAGCTTGGCCCCGCGACAGGGCCTTTACGAGCAGTACTTC.

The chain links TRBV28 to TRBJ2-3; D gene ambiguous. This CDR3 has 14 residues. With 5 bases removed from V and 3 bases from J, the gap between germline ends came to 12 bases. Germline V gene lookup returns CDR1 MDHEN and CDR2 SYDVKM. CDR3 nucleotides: TGTGCCAGCAGTGCCATAAAGCCGACAGATACGCAGTATTTT. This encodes CASSAIKPTDTQYF.

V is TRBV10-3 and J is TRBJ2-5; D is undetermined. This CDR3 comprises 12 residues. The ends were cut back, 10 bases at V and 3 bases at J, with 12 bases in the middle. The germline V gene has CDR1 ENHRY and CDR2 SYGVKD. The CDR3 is CATVGQEETQYF. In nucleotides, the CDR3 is TGTGCCACTGTTGGGCAGGAAGAGACCCAGTACTTC.

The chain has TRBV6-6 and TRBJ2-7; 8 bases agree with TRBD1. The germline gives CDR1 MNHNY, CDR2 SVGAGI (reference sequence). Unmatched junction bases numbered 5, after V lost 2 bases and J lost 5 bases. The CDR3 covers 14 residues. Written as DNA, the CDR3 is TGTGCCAGCAGTTACCCGGACAGGGACCACGAGCAGTACTTC. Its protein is CASSYPDRDHEQYF.

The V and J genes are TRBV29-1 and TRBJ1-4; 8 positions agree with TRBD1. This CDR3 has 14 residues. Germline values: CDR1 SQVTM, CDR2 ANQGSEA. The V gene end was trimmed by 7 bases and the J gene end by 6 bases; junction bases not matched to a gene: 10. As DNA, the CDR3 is TGCAGCGCGAAACCCGGGACAGGCCATGAAAAACTGTTTTTT. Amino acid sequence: CSAKPGTGHEKLFF.

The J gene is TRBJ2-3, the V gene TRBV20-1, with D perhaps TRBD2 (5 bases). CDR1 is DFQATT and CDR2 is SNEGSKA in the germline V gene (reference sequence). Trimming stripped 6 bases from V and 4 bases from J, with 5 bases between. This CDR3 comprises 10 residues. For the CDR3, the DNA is TGCAGTGCGAGGGCAGATACGCAGTATTTT. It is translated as CSARADTQYF.

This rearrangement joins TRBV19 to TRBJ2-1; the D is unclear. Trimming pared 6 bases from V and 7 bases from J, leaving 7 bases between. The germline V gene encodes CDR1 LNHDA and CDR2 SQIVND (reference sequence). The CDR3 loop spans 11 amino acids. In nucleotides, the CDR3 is TGTGCCAGTAGCACTCGAAATGAGCAGTTCTTC. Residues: CASSTRNEQFF.

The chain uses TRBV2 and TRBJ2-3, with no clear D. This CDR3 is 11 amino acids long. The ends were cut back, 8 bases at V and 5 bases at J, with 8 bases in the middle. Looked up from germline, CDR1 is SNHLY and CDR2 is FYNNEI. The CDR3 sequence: CASATQDTQYF. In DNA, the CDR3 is TGTGCCAGCGCTACCCAAGATACGCAGTATTTT.

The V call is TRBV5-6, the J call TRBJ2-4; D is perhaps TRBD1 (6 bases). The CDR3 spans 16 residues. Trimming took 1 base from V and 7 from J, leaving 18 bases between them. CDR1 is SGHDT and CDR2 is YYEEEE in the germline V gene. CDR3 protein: CASSLSGQSVVNIQYF. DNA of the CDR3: TGTGCCAGCAGCTTGTCAGGACAGTCCGTTGTCAACATTCAGTACTTC.

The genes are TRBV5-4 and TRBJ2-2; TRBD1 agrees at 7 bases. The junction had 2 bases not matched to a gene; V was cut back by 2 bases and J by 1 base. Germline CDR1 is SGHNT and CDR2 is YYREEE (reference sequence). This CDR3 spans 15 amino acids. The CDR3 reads CASSFGTVNTGELFF. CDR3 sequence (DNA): TGTGCCAGCAGCTTCGGGACAGTGAACACCGGGGAGCTGTTTTTT. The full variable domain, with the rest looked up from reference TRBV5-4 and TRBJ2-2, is ETGVTQSPTHLIKTRGQQVTLRCSSQSGHNTVSWYQQALGQGPQFIFQYYREEENGRGNFPPRFSGLQFPNYSSELNVNALELDDSALYLCASSFGTVNTGELFFGEGSRLTVL.